The present T cell receptor (beta chain) was sequenced within a study of blood T cell repertoires in COVID-19. V was cut by 1 base and J by 8 bases, with 3 bases left in between. The CDR3 runs to 11 residues. CDR1 and CDR2 from the germline V gene are KGHSH and LQKENI. Some clones are missing from TCRdb's copy, which holds only in-frame ones; the method was immunoSEQ multiplex PCR. The repertoire holds a few hundred thousand clones, about 90% seen once, with roughly 2.3% in the top ten. The material sequenced was peripheral blood. V is TRBV18 and J is TRBJ2-1; D gene unclear. The source is a young man with active or convalescent COVID-19. The CDR3 DNA follows: TGTGCCAGCTCACCACGCGATGAGCAGTTCTTC. Translating gives CASSPRDEQFF.